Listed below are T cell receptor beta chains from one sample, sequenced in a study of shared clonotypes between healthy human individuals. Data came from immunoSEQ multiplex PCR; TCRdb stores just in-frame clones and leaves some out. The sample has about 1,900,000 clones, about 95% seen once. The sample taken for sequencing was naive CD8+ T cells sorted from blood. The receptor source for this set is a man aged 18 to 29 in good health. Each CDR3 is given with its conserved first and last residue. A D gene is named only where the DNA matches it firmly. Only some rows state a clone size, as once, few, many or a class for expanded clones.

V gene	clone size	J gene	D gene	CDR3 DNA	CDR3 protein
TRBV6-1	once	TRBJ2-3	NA	TGTGCCAGCAGGACTGTCCCTGGGGCGGATACGCAGTATTTT	CASRTVPGADTQYF
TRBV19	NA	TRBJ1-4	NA	TGTGCCAGTAGTATCGGACAGCCTAGGGAAAAACTGTTTTTT	CASSIGQPREKLFF
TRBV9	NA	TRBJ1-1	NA	TGTGCCAGCAGCCGTGGAGGGCAAGGCACTGAAGCTTTCTTT	CASSRGGQGTEAFF
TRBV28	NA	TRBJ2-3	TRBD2	TGTGCCACCCAACTAGCGTCTGTCCCAGATACGCAGTATTTT	CATQLASVPDTQYF
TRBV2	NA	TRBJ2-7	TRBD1	TGTGCCAGCATTCTGACAGGGGGCTACGAGCAGTACTTC	CASILTGGYEQYF
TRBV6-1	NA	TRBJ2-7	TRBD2	TGTGCCAGCATTCCTGGACTAGAAGTAGTCTACGAGCAGTACTTC	CASIPGLEVVYEQYF
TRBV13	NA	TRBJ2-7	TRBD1	TGTGCCAGCAGCTTCCGCCAGACAGGGTCCTACGAGCAGTACTTC	CASSFRQTGSYEQYF
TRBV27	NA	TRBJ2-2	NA	TGTGCCAGCAGTTTCCTTCACGTGGCGGGATCGACCGGGGAGCTGTTTTTT	CASSFLHVAGSTGELFF
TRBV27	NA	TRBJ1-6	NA	TGTGCCAGCAGTTCAATACGTAATTCACCCCTCCACTTT	CASSSIRNSPLHF
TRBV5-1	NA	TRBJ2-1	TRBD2	TGCGCCAGCAGCTTGATGGCAGCGGGAGGGTACTACAATGAGCAGTTCTTC	CASSLMAAGGYYNEQFF
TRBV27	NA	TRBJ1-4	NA	TGTGCCAGCAGTTTTGTCGGGTCTAATGAAAAACTGTTTTTT	CASSFVGSNEKLFF
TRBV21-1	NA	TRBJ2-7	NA	TGTGCCAGCAGCAAGACCGGGACAGGGGTCAACGAGCAGTACTTC	CASSKTGTGVNEQYF
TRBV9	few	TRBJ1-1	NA	TGTGCCAGCAGCGTAGACGAGGGATGGACTGAAGCTTTCTTT	CASSVDEGWTEAFF
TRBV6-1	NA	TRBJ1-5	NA	TGTGCCAGCAGTGAAGCGCTTCGAACGTTGGGGCAGCCCCAGCATTTT	CASSEALRTLGQPQHF
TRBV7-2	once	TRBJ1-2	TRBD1	TGTGCCAGCAGCTATAGAGCGACAGGGCTGCATGGCTACACCTTC	CASSYRATGLHGYTF
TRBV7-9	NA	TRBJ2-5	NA	TGTGCCAGCAGCTTACACGGGGCCCAAGAGACCCAGTACTTC	CASSLHGAQETQYF
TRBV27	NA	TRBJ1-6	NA	TGTGCCAGCAGTTCGGGACAATATAATTCACCCCTCCACTTT	CASSSGQYNSPLHF
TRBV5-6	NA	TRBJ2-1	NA	TGTGCCAGCAGCTTGGCAGCCCGCGAGCAGTTCTTC	CASSLAAREQFF
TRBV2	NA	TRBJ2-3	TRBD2	TGTGCCAGCACTTCCGGGGGGGCCTGGACAGATACGCAGTATTTT	CASTSGGAWTDTQYF
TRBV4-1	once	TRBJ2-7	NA	TGCGCCAGCAGACCCGGGATCGGGGCCTACGAGCAGTACTTC	CASRPGIGAYEQYF
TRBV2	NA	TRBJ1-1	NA	TGTGCCAGCAGTCGGACTCTAGGGGGGGATGAAGCTTTCTTT	CASSRTLGGDEAFF
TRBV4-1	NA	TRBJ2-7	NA	TGCGCCAGCAGCCAAGATTCGCCCTACGAGCAGTACTTC	CASSQDSPYEQYF
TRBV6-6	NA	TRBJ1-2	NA	TGTGCCAGCAGTTACCCTCCGGCGGCCGGCTATGGCTACACCTTC	CASSYPPAAGYGYTF
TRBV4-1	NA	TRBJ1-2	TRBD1	TGCGCCAGCAGAACAGGGGGCGACTATGGCTACACCTTC	CASRTGGDYGYTF
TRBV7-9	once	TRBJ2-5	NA	TGTGCCAGCACCGACAGATACCAAGAGACCCAGTACTTC	CASTDRYQETQYF
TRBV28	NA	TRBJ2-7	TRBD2	TGTGCCAGCAGTCTTATGACTAGCGGTATCTCCTACGAGCAGTACTTC	CASSLMTSGISYEQYF
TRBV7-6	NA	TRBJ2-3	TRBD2	TGTGCCAGCAGCCAATCGGGGGGGCCGGATACGCAGTATTTT	CASSQSGGPDTQYF
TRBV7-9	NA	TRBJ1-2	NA	TGTGCCAGCAGCCCCACTTTACAGGCGGAGGGGTATGGCTACACCTTC	CASSPTLQAEGYGYTF
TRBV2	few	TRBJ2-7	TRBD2	TGTGCCAGCAGCGCGGGGGGCGAGCAGTACTTC	CASSAGGEQYF
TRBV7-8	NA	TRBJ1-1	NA	TGTGCCAGCAGCTTAGCAACAGAGAACACTGAAGCTTTCTTT	CASSLATENTEAFF
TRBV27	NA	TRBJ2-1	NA	TGTGCCAGCACCTCAGGACTAAACGAGCAGTTCTTC	CASTSGLNEQFF
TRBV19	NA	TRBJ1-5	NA	TGTGCCAGTAGTCCGAGGGACACCTTCAATCAGCCCCAGCATTTT	CASSPRDTFNQPQHF
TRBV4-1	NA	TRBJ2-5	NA	TGCGCCAGCAGCCACCCGCAGATGCAGGAGACCCAGTACTTC	CASSHPQMQETQYF
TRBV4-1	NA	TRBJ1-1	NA	TGCGCCAGCAGCCAAGACGCCGGTCGGTGGGACACTGAAGCTTTCTTT	CASSQDAGRWDTEAFF
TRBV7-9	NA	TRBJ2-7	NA	TGTGCCAGCAGCTTAGCGGGGTACCACGAGCAGTACTTC	CASSLAGYHEQYF
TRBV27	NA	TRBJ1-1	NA	TGTGCCAGCAGTCCGGGGTACACTGAAGCTTTCTTT	CASSPGYTEAFF
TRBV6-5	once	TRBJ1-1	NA	TGTGCCAGCAGCTCCGGGACGGTGAACACTGAAGCTTTCTTT	CASSSGTVNTEAFF